The 8 T cell receptor beta chains below were found in one sample sequenced in a study of blood T cell repertoires in COVID-19. Profiled with immunoSEQ multiplex PCR; TCRdb holds only in-frame clones, not every one. The sample consists of about 260,000 clones, 86% of them appearing once. Sequencing was done on a sample of peripheral blood. The source of these receptors is a man aged 40-50 years who had recovered from COVID-19.

The chain has TRBV19 and TRBJ1-2; D may be TRBD1 (5 bases). Trimming took off 3 bases at V and 3 bases at J, with 14 bases between the two ends. This CDR3 has 15 residues. Germline V CDR1 and CDR2: LNHDA, SQIVND (reference sequence). The DNA of the CDR3 is TGTGCCAGTAGTATTGGGGCAGATCGACACTATGGCTACACCTTC. This translates into CASSIGADRHYGYTF. The full variable domain, rest sourced from reference TRBV19 and TRBJ1-2, is DGGITQSPKYLFRKEGQNVTLSCEQNLNHDAMYWYRQDPGQGLRLIYYSQIVNDFQKGDIAEGYSVSREKKESFPLTVTSAQKNPTAFYLCASSIGADRHYGYTFGSGTRLTVV.

This clone has just a few counts. Additional DNA sequences in this sample encode the identical CDR3. The chain employs TRBV2 and TRBJ1-5; the match to TRBD1 covers 8 bases. V was pared by 3 bases and J by 2 bases, with 0 bases of the junction left unmatched. Germline V gene sequence: CDR1 SNHLY, CDR2 FYNNEI. The CDR3 extends over 14 amino acids. CDR3: CASSEDRGNQPQHF. In DNA form, the CDR3 reads TGTGCCAGCAGTGAGGACAGGGGCAATCAGCCCCAGCATTTT.

The rearrangement uses TRBV5-4 and TRBJ1-2; D is unresolved. Trimming removed 4 bases from V and 5 bases from J, with 9 bases in between. The CDR3 contains 12 residues. Per germline, CDR1 SGHNT and CDR2 YYREEE (reference sequence). CDR3 protein: CASSIDIYGYTF. The CDR3 DNA reads as TGTGCCAGCAGCATTGACATTTATGGCTACACCTTC.

The CDR3 region is CASRDRSGYNEQFF. CDR3 bases: TGTGCCAGCAGGGACAGGTCCGGCTACAATGAGCAGTTCTTC. This chain connects TRBV2 to TRBJ2-1, with 7 bases fitting TRBD1. V was clipped by 6 bases and J by 3 bases; unmatched bases: 5. From germline, CDR1 is SNHLY and CDR2 FYNNEI. There are 14 residues in the CDR3.

J is TRBJ2-7 and V is TRBV18; maybe TRBD1 (6 bases). V was shortened by 2 bases and J by 3 bases, with 8 bases between the two germline ends. The CDR3 is 13 amino acids. CDR1 KGHSH and CDR2 LQKENI come from the germline V gene. CDR3 nucleotides: TGTGCCAGCTCACCAACAGGGATCTACGAGCAGTACTTC. Protein sequence: CASSPTGIYEQYF.

The chain carries TRBV11-3 and TRBJ2-5; TRBD1 might be the D (6 bases). CDR3 length: 15 residues. Germline V gene data show CDR1 as SGHNT and CDR2 as YENEEA. V was trimmed by 5 bases and J by 0 bases, leaving 13 bases between them. CDR3 region: CASSAQGGHQETQYF. In DNA, the CDR3 is TGTGCCAGCAGCGCCCAAGGGGGACACCAAGAGACCCAGTACTTC. Drawing the rest from reference TRBV11-3 and TRBJ2-5, the complete variable domain is EAGVVQSPRYKIIEKKQPVAFWCNPISGHNTLYWYLQNLGQGPELLIRYENEEAVDDSQLPKDRFSAERLKGVDSTLKIQPAELGDSAVYLCASSAQGGHQETQYFGPGTRLLVL.

The chain uses TRBV30 and TRBJ2-3; no reliable D call. The germline V gene has CDR1 GTSNPN and CDR2 SVGIG (reference sequence). The V and J ends lost 2 bases and 4 bases respectively, with 13 bases between them. This CDR3 has 14 residues. CDR3 coding DNA: TGTGCCTGGAGTCTATCAGACTTGGCAGATACGCAGTATTTT. It encodes CAWSLSDLADTQYF.

The chain uses TRBV24-1 and TRBJ2-1, with 7 positions matching TRBD2. This CDR3 comprises 13 residues. Germline CDR1 KGHDR, CDR2 SFDVKD. With V trimmed by 9 bases and J by 7 bases, 8 bases remained unmatched. CDR3 in amino acids: CATSDRAGNEQFF. The CDR3 DNA sequence: TGTGCCACCTCCGACCGAGCGGGGAATGAGCAGTTCTTC.